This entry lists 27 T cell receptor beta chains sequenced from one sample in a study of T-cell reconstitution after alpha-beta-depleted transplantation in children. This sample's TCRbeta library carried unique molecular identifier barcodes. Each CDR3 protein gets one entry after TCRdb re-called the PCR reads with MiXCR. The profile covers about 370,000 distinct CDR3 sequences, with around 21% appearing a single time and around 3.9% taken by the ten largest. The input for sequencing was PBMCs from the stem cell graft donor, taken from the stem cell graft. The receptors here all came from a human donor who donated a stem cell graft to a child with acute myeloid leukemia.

CDR3 in DNA: TGCAGTGCTATCGGACCGGGACAGCCCAATCAGCCCCAGCATTTT. Translation gives CSAIGPGQPNQPQHF. The V and J genes are TRBV20-1 and TRBJ1-5; 7 bases are a match to TRBD1. The junction had 9 bases not matched to a gene; V was cut back by 4 bases and J by 3 bases. Germline CDR1 DFQATT, CDR2 SNEGSKA (reference sequence). The CDR3 extends over 15 amino acids.

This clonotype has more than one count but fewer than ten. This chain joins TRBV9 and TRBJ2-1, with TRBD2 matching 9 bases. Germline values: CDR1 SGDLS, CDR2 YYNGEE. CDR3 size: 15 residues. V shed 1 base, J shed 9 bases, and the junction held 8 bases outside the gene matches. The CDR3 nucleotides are TGTGCCAGCAGCGTAAATAGCGGGAGCACTGGTGAGCAGTTCTTC. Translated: CASSVNSGSTGEQFF.

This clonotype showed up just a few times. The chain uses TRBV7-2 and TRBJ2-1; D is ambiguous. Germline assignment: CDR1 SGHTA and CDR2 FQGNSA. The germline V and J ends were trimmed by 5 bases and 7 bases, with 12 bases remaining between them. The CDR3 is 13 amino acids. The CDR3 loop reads CASSPRSFNEQFF. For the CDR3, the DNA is TGTGCCAGCAGCCCCCGGAGCTTTAATGAGCAGTTCTTC.

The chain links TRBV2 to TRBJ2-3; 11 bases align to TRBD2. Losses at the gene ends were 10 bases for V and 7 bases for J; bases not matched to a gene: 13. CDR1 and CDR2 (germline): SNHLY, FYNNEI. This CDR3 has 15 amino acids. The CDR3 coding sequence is TGTGCCAAGGATAGCGGGAGGGGCGATTCTAATACGCAGTATTTT. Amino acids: CAKDSGRGDSNTQYF.

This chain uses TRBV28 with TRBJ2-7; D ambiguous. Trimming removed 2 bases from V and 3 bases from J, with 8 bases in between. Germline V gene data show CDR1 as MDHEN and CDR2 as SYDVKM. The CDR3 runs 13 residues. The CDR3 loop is CASSLQVYYEQYF. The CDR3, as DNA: TGTGCCAGCAGTTTACAGGTGTACTACGAGCAGTACTTC.

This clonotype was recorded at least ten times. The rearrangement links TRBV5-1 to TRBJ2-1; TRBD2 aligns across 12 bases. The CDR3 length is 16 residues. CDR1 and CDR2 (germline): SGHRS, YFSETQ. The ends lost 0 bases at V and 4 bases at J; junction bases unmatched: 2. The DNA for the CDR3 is TGCGCCAGCAGCTTGGGACTAGCGGGAGTATACAATGAGCAGTTCTTC. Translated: CASSLGLAGVYNEQFF.

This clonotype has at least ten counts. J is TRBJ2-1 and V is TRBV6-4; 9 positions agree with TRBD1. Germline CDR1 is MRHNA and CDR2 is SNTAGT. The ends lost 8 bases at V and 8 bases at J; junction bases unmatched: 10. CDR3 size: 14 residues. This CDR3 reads CASGPGQGGDEQFF. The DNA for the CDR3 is TGTGCCAGCGGGCCGGGACAGGGTGGGGATGAGCAGTTCTTC.

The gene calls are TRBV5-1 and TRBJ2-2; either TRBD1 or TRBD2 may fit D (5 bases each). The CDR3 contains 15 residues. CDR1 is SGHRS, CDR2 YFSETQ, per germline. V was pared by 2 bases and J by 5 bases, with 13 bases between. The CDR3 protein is CASSLQVSGTGELFF. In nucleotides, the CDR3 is TGCGCCAGCAGCTTACAGGTCTCGGGGACCGGGGAGCTGTTTTTT. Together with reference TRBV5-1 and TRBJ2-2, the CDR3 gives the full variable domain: KAGVTQTPRYLIKTRGQQVTLSCSPISGHRSVSWYQQTPGQGLQFLFEYFSETQRNKGNFPGRFSGRQFSNSRSEMNVSTLELGDSALYLCASSLQVSGTGELFFGEGSRLTVL.

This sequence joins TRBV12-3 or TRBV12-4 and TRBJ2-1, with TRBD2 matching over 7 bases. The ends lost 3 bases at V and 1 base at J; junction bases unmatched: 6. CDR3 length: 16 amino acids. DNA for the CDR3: TGTGCCAGCAGTTTCCCGGGGGGAGCATCCTACAATGAGCAGTTCTTC. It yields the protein CASSFPGGASYNEQFF.

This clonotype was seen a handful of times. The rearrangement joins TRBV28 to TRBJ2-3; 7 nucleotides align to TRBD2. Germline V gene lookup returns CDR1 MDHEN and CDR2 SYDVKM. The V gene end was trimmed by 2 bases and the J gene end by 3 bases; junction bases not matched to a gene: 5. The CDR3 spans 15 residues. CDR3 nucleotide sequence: TGTGCCAGCAGTTTAGGGGGACTACAAACAGATACGCAGTATTTT. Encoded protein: CASSLGGLQTDTQYF.

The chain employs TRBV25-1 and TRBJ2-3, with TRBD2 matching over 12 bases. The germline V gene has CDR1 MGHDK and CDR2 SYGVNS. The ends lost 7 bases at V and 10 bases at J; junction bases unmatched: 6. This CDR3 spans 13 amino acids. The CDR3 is CASTGTSGWPQYF. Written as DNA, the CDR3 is TGTGCCAGCACGGGGACTAGCGGGTGGCCGCAGTATTTT.

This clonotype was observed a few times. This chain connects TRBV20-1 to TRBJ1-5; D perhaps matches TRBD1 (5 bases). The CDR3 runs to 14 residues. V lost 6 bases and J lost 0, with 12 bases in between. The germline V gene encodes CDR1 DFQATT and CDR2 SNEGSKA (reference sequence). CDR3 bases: TGCAGTGCCAGGGAGGGTAATAGCAATCAGCCCCAGCATTTT. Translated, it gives CSAREGNSNQPQHF.

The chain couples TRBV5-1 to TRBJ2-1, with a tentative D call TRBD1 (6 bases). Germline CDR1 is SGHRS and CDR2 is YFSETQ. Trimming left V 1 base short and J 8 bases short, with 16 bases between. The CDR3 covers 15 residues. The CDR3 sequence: CASSLQVQGKDEQFF. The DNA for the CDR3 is TGCGCCAGCAGCTTGCAGGTACAGGGTAAGGATGAGCAGTTCTTC.

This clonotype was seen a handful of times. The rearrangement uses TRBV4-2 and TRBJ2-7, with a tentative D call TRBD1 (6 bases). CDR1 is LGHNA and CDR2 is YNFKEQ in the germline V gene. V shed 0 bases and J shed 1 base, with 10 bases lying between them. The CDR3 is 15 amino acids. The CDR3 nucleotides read TGTGCCAGCAGCCAAGACAGGGGCCGATCCTACGAGCAGTACTTC. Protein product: CASSQDRGRSYEQYF.

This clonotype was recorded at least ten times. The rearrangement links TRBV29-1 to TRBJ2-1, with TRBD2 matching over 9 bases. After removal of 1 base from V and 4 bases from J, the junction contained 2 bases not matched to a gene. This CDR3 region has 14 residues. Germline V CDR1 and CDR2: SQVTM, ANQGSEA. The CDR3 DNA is TGCAGCGTTGAAGGCGGGAGGGGGTACAATGAGCAGTTCTTC. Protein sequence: CSVEGGRGYNEQFF.

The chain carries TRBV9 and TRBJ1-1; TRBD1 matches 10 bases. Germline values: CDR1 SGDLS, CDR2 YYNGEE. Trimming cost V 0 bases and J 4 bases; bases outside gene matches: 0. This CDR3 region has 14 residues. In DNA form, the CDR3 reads TGTGCCAGCAGCGTAGGGACAGGGGGCACTGAAGCTTTCTTT. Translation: CASSVGTGGTEAFF.

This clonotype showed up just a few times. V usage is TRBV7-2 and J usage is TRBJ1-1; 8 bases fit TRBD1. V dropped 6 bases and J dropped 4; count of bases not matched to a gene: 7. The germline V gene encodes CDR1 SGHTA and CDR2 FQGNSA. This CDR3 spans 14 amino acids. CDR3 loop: CASRPGQVPTEAFF. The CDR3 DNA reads TGTGCCAGCAGACCGGGACAGGTCCCCACTGAAGCTTTCTTT.

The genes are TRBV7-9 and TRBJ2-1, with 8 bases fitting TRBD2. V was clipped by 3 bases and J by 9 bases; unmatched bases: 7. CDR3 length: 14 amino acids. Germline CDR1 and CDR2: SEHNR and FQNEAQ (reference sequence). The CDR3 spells CASSFSSGTGEQFF. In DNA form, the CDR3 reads TGTGCCAGCAGCTTTAGTAGCGGGACGGGTGAGCAGTTCTTC.

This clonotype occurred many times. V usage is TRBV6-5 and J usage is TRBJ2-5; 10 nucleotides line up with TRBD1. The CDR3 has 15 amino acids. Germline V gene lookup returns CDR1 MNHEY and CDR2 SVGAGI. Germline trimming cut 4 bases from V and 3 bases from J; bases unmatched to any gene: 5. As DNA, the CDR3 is TGTGCCAGCAGTTTCACGACAGGGGGCAAAGAGACCCAGTACTTC. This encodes CASSFTTGGKETQYF.

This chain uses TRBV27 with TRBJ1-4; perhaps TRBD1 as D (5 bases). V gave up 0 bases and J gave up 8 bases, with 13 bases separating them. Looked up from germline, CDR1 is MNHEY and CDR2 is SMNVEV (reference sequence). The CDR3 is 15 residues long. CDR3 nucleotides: TGTGCCAGCAGTTTATCGAGGGGAAAGCGCGAAAAACTGTTTTTT. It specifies CASSLSRGKREKLFF.

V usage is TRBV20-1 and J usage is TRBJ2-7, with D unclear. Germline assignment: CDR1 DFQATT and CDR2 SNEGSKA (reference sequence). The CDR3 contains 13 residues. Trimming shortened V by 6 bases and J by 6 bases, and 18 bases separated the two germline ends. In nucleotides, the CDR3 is TGCAGTGCCGCAGGCCATACGAGACTCGAGCAGTACTTC. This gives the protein CSAAGHTRLEQYF.

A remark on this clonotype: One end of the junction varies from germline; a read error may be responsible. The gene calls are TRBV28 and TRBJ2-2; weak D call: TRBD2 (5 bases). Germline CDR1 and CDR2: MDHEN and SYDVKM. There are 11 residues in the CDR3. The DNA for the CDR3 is TGTGCCAGCAGCTCAAACCGGGGAGCTGTTTTT. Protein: CASSSNRGAVF.

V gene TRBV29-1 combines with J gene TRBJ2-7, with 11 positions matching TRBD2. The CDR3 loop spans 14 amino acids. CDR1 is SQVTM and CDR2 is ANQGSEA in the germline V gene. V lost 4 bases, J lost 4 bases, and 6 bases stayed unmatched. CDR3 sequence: CSVVVSGRAYEQYF. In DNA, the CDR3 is TGCAGCGTTGTTGTTAGCGGGAGGGCATACGAGCAGTACTTC.

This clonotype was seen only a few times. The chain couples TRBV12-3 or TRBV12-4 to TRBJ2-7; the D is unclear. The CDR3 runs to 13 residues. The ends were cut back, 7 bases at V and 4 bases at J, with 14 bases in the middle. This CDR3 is CASTPGSRYEQYF. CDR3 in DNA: TGTGCCAGCACGCCCGGGTCACGGTACGAGCAGTACTTC.

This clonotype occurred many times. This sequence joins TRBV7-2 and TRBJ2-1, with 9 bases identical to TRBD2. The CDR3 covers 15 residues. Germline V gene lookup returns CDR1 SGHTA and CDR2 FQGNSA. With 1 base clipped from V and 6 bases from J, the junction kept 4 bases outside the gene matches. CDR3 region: CASSLGSGRINEQFF. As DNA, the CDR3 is TGTGCCAGCAGCTTAGGTAGCGGGAGAATCAATGAGCAGTTCTTC.

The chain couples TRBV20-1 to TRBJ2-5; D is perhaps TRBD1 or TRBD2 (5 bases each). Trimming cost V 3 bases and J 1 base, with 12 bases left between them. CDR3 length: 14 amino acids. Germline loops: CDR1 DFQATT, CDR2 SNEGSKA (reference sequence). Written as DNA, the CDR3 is TGCAGTGCTAGGCCGGGACCAAGCCAAGAGACCCAGTACTTC. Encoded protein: CSARPGPSQETQYF.

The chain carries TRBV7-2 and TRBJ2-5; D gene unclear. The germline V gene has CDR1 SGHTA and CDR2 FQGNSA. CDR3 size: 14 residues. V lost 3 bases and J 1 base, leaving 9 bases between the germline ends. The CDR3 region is CASSFQASQETQYF. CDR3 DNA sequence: TGTGCCAGCAGCTTCCAAGCAAGCCAAGAGACCCAGTACTTC.